Listed here are 4 T cell receptor beta chains from one sample, sequenced in a study of T-cell reconstitution after alpha-beta-depleted transplantation in children. Unique molecular identifiers were incorporated during preparation of the TCRbeta library. TCRdb passed the PCR reads through MiXCR, listing each CDR3 protein once. In the table there are around 580,000 distinct CDR3 sequences, about 23% of which are singletons. The source material was PBMCs, mostly from graft donor cells, sampled 360 days after TCRalphabeta/CD19-depleted stem cell transplant. These TCRs come from a boy less than two years old who had a stem cell transplant for acute myeloid leukemia, so the T cells may come from the graft donor.

This clonotype occurred many times. The rearrangement uses TRBV12-3 or TRBV12-4 and TRBJ2-1; weak D call: TRBD2 (6 bases). This CDR3 comprises 11 residues. With 3 bases removed from V and 11 bases from J, the gap between germline ends came to 8 bases. CDR3 nucleotides: TGTGCCAGCAGTTTCCGGGAGCAGCAGTTCTTC. Translation: CASSFREQQFF.

A few counts support this clonotype. The V and J genes are TRBV20-1 and TRBJ2-3; no reliable D call. The ends were cut back, 5 bases at V and 4 bases at J, with 7 bases in the middle. CDR3 length equals 11 residues. Germline V gives CDR1 DFQATT, CDR2 SNEGSKA (reference sequence). CDR3 DNA sequence: TGCAGTGCTGCATACCCAGATACGCAGTATTTT. Encoded protein: CSAAYPDTQYF.

About this clonotype itself: No DNA is shown, since the ends of the CDR3 on it are uncertain; the CDR3 is the one TCRdb lists. The chain recombines TRBV6-5 with TRBJ2-1; TRBD2, the D gene given by the table, was not confirmed from the DNA. Germline V gives CDR1 MNHEY, CDR2 SVGAGI. The CDR3 is 17 amino acids long, termini counted. The CDR3 sequence: CASSSSGLHFFYNEQFF.

The chain carries TRBV24-1 and TRBJ2-1; D remains ambiguous. The CDR3 covers 15 residues. V lost 2 bases and J 8 bases, leaving 15 bases between the germline ends. Germline CDR1 reads KGHDR; CDR2 reads SFDVKD. The CDR3 loop reads CATSDSPPAGHEQFF. CDR3 bases: TGTGCCACCAGTGATTCCCCCCCGGCCGGACATGAGCAGTTCTTC.